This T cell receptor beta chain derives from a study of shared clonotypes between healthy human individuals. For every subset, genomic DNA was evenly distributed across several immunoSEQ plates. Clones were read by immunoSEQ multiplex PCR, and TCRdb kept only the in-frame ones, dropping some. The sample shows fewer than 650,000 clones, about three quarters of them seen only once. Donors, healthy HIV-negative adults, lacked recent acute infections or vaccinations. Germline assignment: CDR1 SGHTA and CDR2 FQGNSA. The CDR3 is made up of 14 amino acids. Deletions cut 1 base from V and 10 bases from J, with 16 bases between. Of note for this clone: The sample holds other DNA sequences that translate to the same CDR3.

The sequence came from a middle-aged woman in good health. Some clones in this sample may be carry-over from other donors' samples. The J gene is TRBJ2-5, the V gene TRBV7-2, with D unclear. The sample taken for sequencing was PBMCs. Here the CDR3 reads CASSLGRTESGQYF. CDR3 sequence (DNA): TGTGCCAGCAGCTTAGGCCGAACAGAATCGGGCCAGTACTTC.